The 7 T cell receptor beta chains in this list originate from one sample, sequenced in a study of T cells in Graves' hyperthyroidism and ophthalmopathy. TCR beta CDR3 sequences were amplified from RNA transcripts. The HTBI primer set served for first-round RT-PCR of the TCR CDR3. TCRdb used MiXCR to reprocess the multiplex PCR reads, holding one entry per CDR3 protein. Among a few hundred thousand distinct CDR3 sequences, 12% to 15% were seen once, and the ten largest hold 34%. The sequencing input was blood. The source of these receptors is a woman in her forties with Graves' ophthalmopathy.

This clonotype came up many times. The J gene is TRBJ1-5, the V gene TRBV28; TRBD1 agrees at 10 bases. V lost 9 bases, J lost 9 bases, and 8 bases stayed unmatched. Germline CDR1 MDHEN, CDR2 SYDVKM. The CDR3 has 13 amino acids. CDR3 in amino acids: CASRQGAILPQHF. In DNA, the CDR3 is TGTGCCAGTCGACAGGGGGCAATTCTGCCCCAGCATTTT.

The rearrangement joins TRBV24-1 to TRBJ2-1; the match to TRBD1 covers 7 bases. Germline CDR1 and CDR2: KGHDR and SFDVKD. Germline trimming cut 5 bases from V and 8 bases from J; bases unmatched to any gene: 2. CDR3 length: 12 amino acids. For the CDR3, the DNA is TGTGCCACCAGTGGGGGGACAGATGAGCAGTTCTTC. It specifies CATSGGTDEQFF.

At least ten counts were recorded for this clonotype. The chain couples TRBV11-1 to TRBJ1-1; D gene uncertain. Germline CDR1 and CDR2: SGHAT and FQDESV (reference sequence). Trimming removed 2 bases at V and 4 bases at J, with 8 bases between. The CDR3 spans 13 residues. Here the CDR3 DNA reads TGTGCCAGCAGCTTACGGCACGTCACTGAAGCTTTCTTT. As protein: CASSLRHVTEAFF.

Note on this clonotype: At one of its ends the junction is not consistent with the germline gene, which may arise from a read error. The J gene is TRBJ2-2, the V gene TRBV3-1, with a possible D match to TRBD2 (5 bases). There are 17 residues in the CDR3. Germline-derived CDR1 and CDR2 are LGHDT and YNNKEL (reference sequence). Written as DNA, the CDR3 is TGTACCAGCAGCCAAGAGATTGCTAGCTGGAACACCGGGGAGCTGTTTTTT. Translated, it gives CTSSQEIASWNTGELFF.

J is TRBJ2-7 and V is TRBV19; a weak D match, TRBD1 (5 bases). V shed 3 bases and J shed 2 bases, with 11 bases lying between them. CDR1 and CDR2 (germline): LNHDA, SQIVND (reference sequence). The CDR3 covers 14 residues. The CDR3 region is CASSIDRIPYEQYF. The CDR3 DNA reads TGTGCCAGTAGTATCGACAGAATCCCCTACGAGCAGTACTTC.

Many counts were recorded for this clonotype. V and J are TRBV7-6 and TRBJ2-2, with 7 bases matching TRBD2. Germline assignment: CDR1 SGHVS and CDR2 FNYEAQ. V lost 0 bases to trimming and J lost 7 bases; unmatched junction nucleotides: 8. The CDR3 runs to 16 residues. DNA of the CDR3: TGTGCCAGCAGCTTAGCTGCGGGAGCGCGCGGCGGGGAGCTGTTTTTT. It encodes CASSLAAGARGGELFF.

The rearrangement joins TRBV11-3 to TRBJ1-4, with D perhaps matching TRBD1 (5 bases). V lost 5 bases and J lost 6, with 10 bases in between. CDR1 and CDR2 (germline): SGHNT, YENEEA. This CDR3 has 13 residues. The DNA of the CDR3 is TGTGCCAGCAGCGCCGGGGGGGATGAAAAACTGTTTTTT. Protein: CASSAGGDEKLFF. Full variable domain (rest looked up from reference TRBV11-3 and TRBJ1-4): EAGVVQSPRYKIIEKKQPVAFWCNPISGHNTLYWYLQNLGQGPELLIRYENEEAVDDSQLPKDRFSAERLKGVDSTLKIQPAELGDSAVYLCASSAGGDEKLFFGSGTQLSVL.